This T cell receptor (beta chain) derives from a study of blood T cell repertoires in COVID-19. Study-wide context: Acute-phase and convalescent COVID-19 samples originated in the United States, Italy and Spain. From T cells, B-cell-depleted T cells, or PBMCs came the material, which was cDNA or gDNA.

In the authors' methods: Reference gene primer amplification in the assay estimated nucleated cell counts. This table comes from immunoSEQ multiplex PCR, and its TCRdb copy is limited to in-frame clones, with some not included. D and trimming were read from the DNA, whereas the V and J calls and clone size are those reported in that table. The sample consists of roughly 70,000 clones, roughly 89% of them appearing once. The sequencing sample was made of peripheral blood. This sequence was found in a woman older than 75 with acute or convalescent COVID-19.

Here the CDR3 DNA reads TGTGCCAGCAGCCAAGAACTAGGCAATCAGCCCCAGCATTTT. It yields the protein CASSQELGNQPQHF. The chain joins TRBV3-1 (or the pseudogene TRBV3-2) to TRBJ1-5; no reliable D call. The CDR3 has 14 residues. The germline V gene has CDR1 LGHDT and CDR2 YNNKEL (reference sequence). With 0 bases removed from V and 2 bases from J, the gap between germline ends came to 5 bases.